This is a list of T cell receptor beta chains from one sample in a study of shared clonotypes between healthy human individuals. Generated by immunoSEQ multiplex PCR, the TCRdb table keeps only in-frame clones and is missing some. The sample consists of about 1,500,000 clones, more than 95% of them appearing once. Input material: naive CD4+ T cells sorted from blood. These TCRs come from a man aged 25 to 40 in good health. Both conserved end residues are part of each CDR3. A D gene is named only where the DNA matches it firmly. Clone size, where shown, is once, few, many, or a class for clones that have expanded.

TGTGCTAGTGGGAGCGGGAGGGCCGTGTGGGATACGCAGTATTTT,CASGSGRAVWDTQYF,TRBV12-5,15,TRBJ2-3,TRBD2,.
TGTGCCAGCAGCTGGACTAGCGGGCCTCCTAGCTCCTACAATGAGCAGTTCTTC,CASSWTSGPPSSYNEQFF,TRBV2,18,TRBJ2-1,TRBD2,.
TGTGCCAGCAGGATCGGGACTAGCGCCGAGCAGTACTTC,CASRIGTSAEQYF,TRBV28,13,TRBJ2-7,TRBD2,.
TGTGCCAGCAGCGGGGGCCCCCTCCGAACCTACGAGCAGTACTTC,CASSGGPLRTYEQYF,TRBV28,15,TRBJ2-7,.,.
TGTGCCAGCAGCGGAACACGTGTAGCTTACAATGAGCAGTTCTTC,CASSGTRVAYNEQFF,TRBV6-6,15,TRBJ2-1,.,.
TGTGCCAGCAGTTCCGTGAACACTGAAGCTTTCTTT,CASSSVNTEAFF,TRBV28,12,TRBJ1-1,.,.
TGTGCCAGCAGCTTACAGGGGCGCGAGCAGTACTTC,CASSLQGREQYF,TRBV5-4,12,TRBJ2-7,TRBD1,once
TGTGCCAGCAGCTTAGCTTACAGGGTATTAGGCGGGGAGCTGTTTTTT,CASSLAYRVLGGELFF,TRBV7-2,16,TRBJ2-2,.,.
TGTGCCAGCAGCTGGGGGGGACAGGGGAACTATGGCTACACCTTC,CASSWGGQGNYGYTF,TRBV5-8,15,TRBJ1-2,TRBD1,.
TGTGCCTGGGATCGGGCCGGGACAGGGGGTTCCGAGCAGTACTTC,CAWDRAGTGGSEQYF,TRBV30,15,TRBJ2-7,TRBD1,.
TGTGCCAGCAGCCAAGGCGGGGAGCTGTTTTTT,CASSQGGELFF,TRBV4-2,11,TRBJ2-2,.,.
TGTGCCATCAGTGAGTCCGGGACAGGGGTGTATTTT,CAISESGTGVYF,TRBV10-3,12,TRBJ2-3,TRBD1,.
TGTGCCAGCTCACCAGAACTGAATGTTATGAACACTGAAGCTTTCTTT,CASSPELNVMNTEAFF,TRBV18,16,TRBJ1-1,.,.
TGTGCCAGCAGCGCCGGGACAGGGGACAGCGAGCAGTACTTC,CASSAGTGDSEQYF,TRBV7-9,14,TRBJ2-7,TRBD1,.
TGTGCCAGCAGCTTGTCTCCGGGAGCCTCAGAGACCCAGTACTTC,CASSLSPGASETQYF,TRBV11-3,15,TRBJ2-5,.,.
TGTGCCGCAGGGAAGGCGCTGAACACTGAAGCTTTCTTT,CAAGKALNTEAFF,TRBV19,13,TRBJ1-1,.,.
TGTGCCAGTAGACCTCTCGCGGTCCTACCCGCGAACACCGGGGAGCTGTTTTTT,CASRPLAVLPANTGELFF,TRBV19,18,TRBJ2-2,.,.
TGTGCCAGCAGCCCCACTGGAGCCGAGCAGTACTTC,CASSPTGAEQYF,TRBV27,12,TRBJ2-7,.,.
TGCGCCAGCAGGTATGGACTAGCGGGGTACAATGAGCAGTTCTTC,CASRYGLAGYNEQFF,TRBV5-1,15,TRBJ2-1,TRBD2,.
TGTGCCAGCAGCGTAGTTGGGGGGCAGGGTGGCTACACCTTC,CASSVVGGQGGYTF,TRBV9,14,TRBJ1-2,.,.
TGTGCCAGCAACCCCTTGGGGCTAGCGGACTACGAGCAGTACTTC,CASNPLGLADYEQYF,TRBV6-5,15,TRBJ2-7,TRBD2,.
TGTGCCAGCAGTTACGAGGGACAGCCCGTAAATGGCTACACCTTC,CASSYEGQPVNGYTF,TRBV6-6,15,TRBJ1-2,TRBD1,.
TGCGCCAGCAGCCAAGATCCAGCGGGAGAAACCGGGGAGCTGTTTTTT,CASSQDPAGETGELFF,TRBV4-1,16,TRBJ2-2,TRBD2,few
TGTGCCAGCAGTTCTACCTCCTCCGGAAACCTGGGCTACACCTTC,CASSSTSSGNLGYTF,TRBV28,15,TRBJ1-2,.,.
TGTGCCAGCAGTTACGACAGAAACTATGGCTACACCTTC,CASSYDRNYGYTF,TRBV6-6,13,TRBJ1-2,.,.
TGTGCCAGCAGGGACAGGGTGACGTACGAGCAGTACTTC,CASRDRVTYEQYF,TRBV6-5,13,TRBJ2-7,TRBD1,.
TGTGCCAGCTCACCATTGGGCGGGGTGAGCTCCTACAATGAGCAGTTCTTC,CASSPLGGVSSYNEQFF,TRBV18,17,TRBJ2-1,.,.
TGTGCCAGCAGCTTACAGGGGTCGGCCACCGGGGAGCTGTTTTTT,CASSLQGSATGELFF,TRBV5-4,15,TRBJ2-2,TRBD1,.
TGTGCCAGTAGTTCCGCTAGATACGAGCAGTACTTC,CASSSARYEQYF,TRBV19,12,TRBJ2-7,.,.
TGTGCCAGCAGCTTACGTGGGAGGGCCGTTCCCTACAATGAGCAGTTCTTC,CASSLRGRAVPYNEQFF,TRBV7-6,17,TRBJ2-1,TRBD2,.
TGTGCCAGCAGTCAGAACTACGAGCAGTACTTC,CASSQNYEQYF,TRBV6-6,11,TRBJ2-7,.,.
TGTGCCAGCCAACAGACTTTGAACACTGAAGCTTTCTTT,CASQQTLNTEAFF,TRBV2,13,TRBJ1-1,.,.
TGCAGCGGGAGGGACAGGGAATATACGCAGTATTTT,CSGRDREYTQYF,TRBV29-1,12,TRBJ2-3,TRBD1,.
TGTGCCAGCAGCTTGTTACAATACAATGAGCAGTTCTTC,CASSLLQYNEQFF,TRBV5-4,13,TRBJ2-1,.,.
TGTGCCAGCAGCTTAAGAGGGCAGTTGATGGAGACCCAGTACTTC,CASSLRGQLMETQYF,TRBV7-9,15,TRBJ2-5,.,.
TGTGCCAGCACTGGATTAATAGCGGCGGGGGCAGATACGCAGTATTTT,CASTGLIAAGADTQYF,TRBV7-2,16,TRBJ2-3,TRBD2,.
TGTGCCAGCAGCGGCGATAGAACTAGGGGGGATACTGAAGCTTTCTTT,CASSGDRTRGDTEAFF,TRBV9,16,TRBJ1-1,.,once
TGTGCCAGCAGCTTGGGACCCGCGGGGCTGCTACGAGGAAACACCATATATTTT,CASSLGPAGLLRGNTIYF,TRBV5-4,18,TRBJ1-3,.,.